This T cell receptor beta chain was identified in a study of cytomegalovirus exposure and HLA in healthy donors. The PCR made use of 60 Vbeta and 13 Jbeta primers. Only in-frame clones appear in the TCRdb table, and some are missing; sequencing was by immunoSEQ multiplex PCR. Of about 150,000 clones listed, roughly 77% are singletons. Findings and limits, study-wide: Presence/absence analysis assumed near-uniform sequencing depth across donors. A previous analysis found most TCR beta V segments productive roughly 87% or roughly 30% of the time. Some TCR beta chains (around 160 of them) were listed as cytomegalovirus-associated.

About this clone: Its antigen is unknown.

Germline-derived CDR1 and CDR2 are MNHEY and SVGAGI. Trimming cost V 5 bases and J 4 bases, with 11 bases left between them. The CDR3 spans 13 residues. This chain links TRBV6-5 with TRBJ1-2; D possibly corresponds to TRBD1 (6 bases). This sequence was found in a man aged 25 to 45 in good health and CMV-seropositive. The sequenced sample consisted of PBMCs. This CDR3 reads CASSAGGSYGYTF. For the CDR3, the DNA is TGTGCCAGCAGTGCGGGGGGCTCCTATGGCTACACCTTC.